This is a list of T cell receptor beta chains from one sample in a study of OX40 agonist ivuxolimab in advanced cancers. The method was immunoSEQ multiplex PCR; TCRdb's version includes in-frame clones alone and lacks a portion of them. The sample shows approximately 82,000 clones, just under 95% of them seen only once. The specimen comprised CD4+ or CD8+ T cells sorted from blood, sampled in a trial of the OX40 agonist ivuxolimab. The receptor source for this set is an adult with an advanced solid tumor such as melanoma, head and neck, liver or kidney cancer. CDR3s include the opening cysteine and the closing phenylalanine or tryptophan.

>15|TRBV5-4|TRBJ2-1
CASSLSGRGHNEQFF
>15|TRBV10-3|TRBJ1-2
CAIRETGGFNYGYTF
>15|TRBV19|TRBJ1-2
CASSIVPQGTRATRF
>15|TRBV27|TRBJ1-4
CASRERTVTNEKLFF
>13|TRBV5-1|TRBJ2-1
CASSLSGIGEQFF
>13|TRBV6-5|TRBJ1-2
CASSNPPGRGYTF
>14|TRBV5-1|TRBJ2-5
CASSSAGLQETQYF
>15|TRBV5-1|TRBJ2-1
CASRLQGARYNEQFF
>16|TRBV7-2|TRBJ1-2
CASSRYQPGQGDGYTF
>19|TRBV10-2|TRBJ2-4
CASREGVGLAALGGNIQYF
>15|TRBV27|TRBJ1-5
CASRQTGGPNQPQHF
>13|TRBV6-1|TRBJ1-1
CASSVTGNTEAFF
>13|TRBV7-7|TRBJ2-7
CASSSPPGGEQYF
>14|TRBV30|TRBJ1-1
CAWSVQQGTTEAFF
>15|TRBV9|TRBJ2-1
CASSGSGSSYNEQFF
>13|TRBV19|TRBJ1-5
CASSKGPTQPQHF
>13|TRBV19|TRBJ1-4
CASRSGPNEKLFF